This TCR beta chain comes out of a study of Tregs in tolerant kidney transplant recipients. Looked up from germline, CDR1 is SGHRS and CDR2 is YFSETQ. The ends lost 3 bases at V and 1 base at J; junction bases unmatched: 9. The CDR3 is 17 amino acids. Profiled with immunoSEQ multiplex PCR; TCRdb holds only in-frame clones, not every one. The sample includes 100,000 to 130,000 clones, roughly 90% of them seen just once. Sequencing used CD4+ T cells from blood, obtained before the transplant. The source is a human donor who received a combined kidney and bone marrow transplant. The gene calls are TRBV5-1 and TRBJ1-1, with TRBD1 identical over 10 bases. The DNA of the CDR3 is TGCGCCAGCAGCTCCATCGGGACAGGGGTCAAGAACACTGAAGCTTTCTTT. Its translation is CASSSIGTGVKNTEAFF. The complete variable domain, with remaining parts taken from reference TRBV5-1 and TRBJ1-1, reads KAGVTQTPRYLIKTRGQQVTLSCSPISGHRSVSWYQQTPGQGLQFLFEYFSETQRNKGNFPGRFSGRQFSNSRSEMNVSTLELGDSALYLCASSSIGTGVKNTEAFFGQGTRLTVV.